This TCR beta chain appears in the sequencing data of a study of early T cells in non-severe SARS-CoV-2 infection. In the study overall: Chains stayed unpaired after sequencing of bulk RNA from unsorted whole blood. Study-wide points: Matching against VDJdb likely underestimated virus-specific expansions, favoring anti-spike CD8.

This clonotype was detected many times. Its cognate antigen is unknown. Individual cDNA molecules each received unique molecular identifiers attached to them. TCRdb processed the 5' RACE reads anew with MiXCR; each CDR3 protein has one entry. The table shows 30,000 to 35,000 distinct CDR3 sequences, with roughly 6.6% occurring only once. The CDR3 loop spans 16 amino acids. The germline gives CDR1 MNHEY, CDR2 SVGAGI. Trimming took 0 bases from V and 1 from J; bases not matched to a gene: 6. Sequences were obtained from whole blood. This chain joins TRBV6-5 and TRBJ2-7, with 7 nucleotides matching TRBD1. This clonotype was obtained from an adult who was a healthcare worker with PCR-confirmed SARS-CoV-2 infection or an uninfected control (not recorded which). The CDR3 bases are TGTGCCAGCAGTTACTCCGACAGGGCCCCTTCCTACGAGCAGTACTTC. Translating it yields CASSYSDRAPSYEQYF.